Below are 30 T cell receptor beta chains sequenced from a single sample in a study of OX40 agonist ivuxolimab in advanced cancers. Clones were sequenced by immunoSEQ multiplex PCR, and TCRdb holds only the in-frame ones, with some missing. The sample has about 94,000 clones, roughly 91% seen once; the top ten hold 0.31%. Sequencing was performed on CD4+ or CD8+ T cells sorted from blood, taken in a trial of the OX40 agonist ivuxolimab. These receptors originate from an adult with an advanced solid tumor such as melanoma, head and neck, liver or kidney cancer.

The J gene is TRBJ2-1, the V gene TRBV30, with D possibly TRBD1 on 6 matching bases. Germline-derived CDR1 and CDR2 are GTSNPN and SVGIG (reference sequence). This CDR3 spans 12 amino acids. V was cut by 3 bases and J by 10 bases, with 13 bases left in between. The chain's CDR3 is CAWRTQGSEQFF. The CDR3, as DNA: TGTGCCTGGAGAACTCAGGGGAGCGAGCAGTTCTTC.

The genes are TRBV30 and TRBJ1-6; 7 bases agree with TRBD1. V lost 2 bases and J lost 9; bases outside the gene matches: 13. CDR3 length: 16 amino acids. The V gene's germline CDR1 is GTSNPN and CDR2 SVGIG (reference sequence). The CDR3 loop reads CAWSQSGGLYGSPLHF. CDR3 sequence (DNA): TGTGCCTGGAGTCAGTCAGGGGGTCTATACGGTTCACCCCTCCACTTT.

The genes are TRBV6-4 and TRBJ2-1; 15 positions agree with TRBD2. CDR1 MRHNA and CDR2 SNTAGT come from the germline V gene. After removal of 1 base from V and 6 bases from J, the junction contained 1 base not matched to a gene. This CDR3 has 16 residues. The CDR3 spells CASSDWTSGGANEQFF. The CDR3 nucleotides are TGTGCCAGCAGTGACTGGACTAGCGGGGGGGCCAATGAGCAGTTCTTC.

This chain joins TRBV21-1 and TRBJ2-1; TRBD2 is the table's D call and was not checked against the DNA. TRBV21-1 is listed as a pseudogene. The CDR3 has 15 residues. The CDR3 bases are TGTGCCAGCAGCATTCTAGCGGGGGTTTACAATGAGCAGTTCTTC. Its translation is CASSILAGVYNEQFF.

The V and J genes are TRBV6-5 and TRBJ2-1; D is undetermined. Germline values: CDR1 MNHEY, CDR2 SVGAGI. The CDR3 loop spans 12 amino acids. The ends were cut back, 8 bases at V and 4 bases at J, with 9 bases in the middle. The CDR3 sequence: CASGQNYNEQFF. The CDR3 bases are TGTGCCAGCGGCCAGAATTACAATGAGCAGTTCTTC.

This sequence joins TRBV11-3 and TRBJ1-4; weak D call: TRBD1 (6 bases). Germline assignment: CDR1 SGHNT and CDR2 YENEEA. The V gene lost 3 bases and the J gene lost 8 bases, with 7 bases spanning the gap. This CDR3 has 12 residues. CDR3 DNA: TGTGCCAGCAGCTTCGACAGGGAAAAACTGTTTTTT. It codes for CASSFDREKLFF.

This clone was recorded only once. The chain employs TRBV2 and TRBJ1-4, with D maybe TRBD1 (5 bases). The CDR3 is 15 amino acids. In germline, CDR1 is SNHLY, CDR2 FYNNEI. Trimming pared 8 bases from V and 3 bases from J, leaving 16 bases between. For the CDR3, the DNA is TGTGCCAGCCGCAGCTTCTCAGGGTCTAATGAAAAACTGTTTTTT. Translating it yields CASRSFSGSNEKLFF. Complete variable domain (other parts from reference TRBV2 and TRBJ1-4): EPEVTQTPSHQVTQMGQEVILRCVPISNHLYFYWYRQILGQKVEFLVSFYNNEISEKSEIFDDQFSVERPDGSNFTLKIRSTKLEDSAMYFCASRSFSGSNEKLFFGSGTQLSVL.

The rearrangement joins TRBV19 to TRBJ1-1; a weak D match, TRBD1 (5 bases). The CDR3 contains 13 residues. V was shortened by 6 bases and J by 1 base, with 9 bases between the two germline ends. Germline CDR1 and CDR2: LNHDA and SQIVND (reference sequence). DNA of the CDR3: TGTGCCAGTAGGCCGGGGCAGAACACTGAAGCTTTCTTT. It specifies CASRPGQNTEAFF.

The chain has TRBV6-5 and TRBJ1-2; maybe TRBD1 (5 bases). Between the trimmed V and J ends, which lost 5 bases and 8 bases, there was a span of 18 bases. Germline CDR1 MNHEY, CDR2 SVGAGI. This CDR3 is 14 amino acids long. The DNA for the CDR3 is TGTGCCAGCAGTACGGTGGGGCTCGCGCGAGGCTACACCTTC. This encodes CASSTVGLARGYTF.

The J gene is TRBJ1-6, the V gene TRBV4-2; D is perhaps TRBD1 (5 bases). V was trimmed by 1 base and J by 9 bases, leaving 10 bases between them. Germline CDR1 LGHNA, CDR2 YNFKEQ. The CDR3 is made up of 14 amino acids. The CDR3: CASSQGGAGSPLHF. The CDR3 DNA sequence: TGTGCCAGCAGCCAAGGGGGCGCGGGTTCACCCCTCCACTTT.

This sequence joins TRBV19 and TRBJ2-6; D is uncertain. Germline loops: CDR1 LNHDA, CDR2 SQIVND (reference sequence). The CDR3 loop spans 16 amino acids. Trimming took off 7 bases at V and 0 bases at J, with 13 bases between the two ends. In DNA, the CDR3 is TGTGCCAGTATCCCATCGGGTTACTCTGGGGCCAACGTCCTGACTTTC. Translation gives CASIPSGYSGANVLTF.

V and J are TRBV4-1 and TRBJ2-7, with D tentatively TRBD1 (5 bases). This CDR3 is 15 amino acids long. With 1 base removed from V and 4 bases from J, the gap between germline ends came to 14 bases. Germline assignment: CDR1 MGHRA and CDR2 YSYEKL. The CDR3 DNA reads TGCGCCAGCAGCCAAGGTTCCTTAGGGGATTACGAGCAGTACTTC. As protein: CASSQGSLGDYEQYF.

This chain links TRBV2 with TRBJ1-6; 8 nucleotides line up with TRBD1. CDR3 size: 16 residues. V lost 4 bases and J lost 7; bases outside the gene matches: 9. Germline CDR1 reads SNHLY; CDR2 reads FYNNEI. CDR3 nucleotide sequence: TGTGCCAGCAGTGGACAGGGGCCACCCCTGAATTCACCCCTCCACTTT. This encodes CASSGQGPPLNSPLHF.

The chain is built from TRBV27 and TRBJ1-4, with TRBD1 matching 9 bases. J lost 7 bases, V lost 6 bases, and 6 bases had no gene match. Germline V CDR1 and CDR2: MNHEY, SMNVEV (reference sequence). CDR3 length: 14 residues. Here the CDR3 DNA reads TGTGCCAGCAGACGGACAGGGGAGCGTGAAAAACTGTTTTTT. This gives the protein CASRRTGEREKLFF.

The chain couples TRBV7-9 to TRBJ1-3, with D unclear. The V gene's germline CDR1 is SEHNR and CDR2 FQNEAQ (reference sequence). The CDR3 consists of 14 residues. The CDR3 protein is CATTRGFSGNTIYF. CDR3 in DNA: TGTGCGACCACTCGGGGTTTCTCTGGAAACACCATATATTTT.

This chain connects TRBV7-9 to TRBJ1-5; 9 nucleotides align to TRBD1. CDR3 length: 14 amino acids. The germline gives CDR1 SEHNR, CDR2 FQNEAQ (reference sequence). V dropped 8 bases and J dropped 4; count of bases not matched to a gene: 6. The chain's CDR3 is CASQRDRENQPQHF. CDR3 nucleotide sequence: TGTGCCAGCCAACGGGACAGGGAGAATCAGCCCCAGCATTTT.

V gene TRBV19 combines with J gene TRBJ2-7, with a tentative D call TRBD2 (6 bases). The CDR3 runs to 16 residues. The V gene's germline CDR1 is LNHDA and CDR2 SQIVND (reference sequence). V was trimmed by 5 bases and J by 2 bases, leaving 19 bases between them. CDR3 nucleotides: TGTGCCAGTAGTCCCCGTGGTAGGGGACTCCCCTACGAGCAGTACTTC. This encodes CASSPRGRGLPYEQYF.

This chain links TRBV4-1 with TRBJ2-7; D gene uncertain. There are 15 residues in the CDR3. CDR1 is MGHRA, CDR2 YSYEKL, per germline. V was cut by 0 bases and J by 2 bases, with 11 bases left in between. CDR3 amino acids: CASSQDVGFTYEQYF. DNA of the CDR3: TGCGCCAGCAGCCAAGATGTCGGCTTCACCTACGAGCAGTACTTC.

The V and J genes are TRBV18 and TRBJ2-3, with TRBD2 identical over 11 bases. The V segment lost 3 bases and the J segment 0 bases; nucleotides outside the gene matches: 2. CDR1 KGHSH and CDR2 LQKENI come from the germline V gene. The CDR3 contains 16 residues. The CDR3 sequence is CASSPLAGGSTDTQYF. CDR3 nucleotide sequence: TGTGCCAGCTCACCTCTAGCGGGGGGAAGCACAGATACGCAGTATTTT.

CDR3 sequence reads: CASGLMGAERGNTIYF. CDR3 bases: TGTGCTAGTGGTTTGATGGGGGCTGAAAGGGGAAACACCATATATTTT. The rearrangement uses TRBV12-5 and TRBJ1-3, with D perhaps TRBD1 (6 bases). Germline V gives CDR1 LGHNT, CDR2 FRNRAP. V lost 2 bases and J 4 bases, leaving 15 bases between the germline ends. The CDR3 contains 16 residues.

The chain employs TRBV9 and TRBJ1-4; 8 bases are shared with TRBD1. Germline CDR1 reads SGDLS; CDR2 reads YYNGEE. The trim removed 0 bases at V and 7 bases at J, leaving 8 bases unmatched. The CDR3 is 16 residues long. This CDR3 reads CASSVDVGDRGEKLFF. For the CDR3, the DNA is TGTGCCAGCAGCGTAGATGTTGGAGACAGGGGTGAAAAACTGTTTTTT.

The chain carries TRBV6-5 and TRBJ1-2; D might be TRBD1 (6 bases). The CDR3 runs 11 residues. Per the germline V gene, CDR1 is MNHEY and CDR2 is SVGAGI. Trimming cost V 5 bases and J 8 bases, with 9 bases left between them. CDR3 sequence (DNA): TGTGCCAGCAGTCCGGACAGCGGCTACACCTTC. Translated, it gives CASSPDSGYTF.

The chain combines TRBV30 with TRBJ1-5, with a possible D match to TRBD1 (5 bases). The ends were cut back, 6 bases at V and 9 bases at J, with 18 bases in the middle. The CDR3 consists of 13 residues. CDR1 is GTSNPN and CDR2 is SVGIG in the germline V gene (reference sequence). The CDR3: CACVGRDQGPQHF. The DNA of the CDR3 is TGTGCCTGCGTTGGGAGGGACCAAGGGCCCCAGCATTTT.

The rearrangement joins TRBV7-9 to TRBJ1-2; the D is unclear. This CDR3 has 13 residues. The V gene lost 4 bases and the J gene lost 3 bases, with 9 bases spanning the gap. CDR1 SEHNR and CDR2 FQNEAQ come from the germline V gene (reference sequence). In nucleotides, the CDR3 is TGTGCCAGCAGCTCATCTTTCCACTATGGCTACACCTTC. Translated, it gives CASSSSFHYGYTF. The variable domain in full, with the rest retrieved from reference TRBV7-9 and TRBJ1-2, is DTGVSQNPRHKITKRGQNVTFRCDPISEHNRLYWYRQTLGQGPEFLTYFQNEAQLEKSRLLSDRFSAERPKGSFSTLEIQRTEQGDSAMYLCASSSSFHYGYTFGSGTRLTVV.

Worth noting for this clone: The junction differs from germline at one of its ends, possibly a read error. The V call is TRBV30, the J call TRBJ2-5; D unresolved. Germline lookup yields CDR1 GTSNPN and CDR2 SVGIG (reference sequence). The CDR3 is made up of 11 amino acids. CDR3 sequence reads: CAWSVQVTQYF. DNA of the CDR3: TGTGCCTGGAGTGTACAAGTGACCCAGTACTTC. Looking up the rest from reference TRBV30 and TRBJ2-5 gives the full variable domain: SQTIHQWPATLVQPVGSPLSLECTVEGTSNPNLYWYRQAAGRGLQLLFYSVGIGQISSEVPQNLSASRPQDRQFILSSKKLLLSDSGFYLCAWSVQVTQYFGPGTRLLVL.

The chain combines TRBV6-5 with TRBJ2-3; no reliable D call. CDR3 length: 14 amino acids. Germline CDR1 and CDR2: MNHEY and SVGAGI. V was pared by 0 bases and J by 3 bases, with 7 bases between. CDR3 sequence: CASSYSAKTDTQYF. The CDR3 DNA reads as TGTGCCAGCAGTTACTCGGCAAAAACAGATACGCAGTATTTT.

The chain uses TRBV5-6 and TRBJ2-3, with D possibly being TRBD2 (6 bases). CDR3 length: 14 amino acids. Germline V gives CDR1 SGHDT, CDR2 YYEEEE. V lost 10 bases to trimming and J lost 4 bases, with 19 bases between them. The CDR3 loop reads CAGGTIDLPDTQYF. The CDR3 DNA reads TGTGCCGGAGGGACCATCGATCTCCCAGATACGCAGTATTTT. Based on the CDR3 plus reference TRBV5-6 and TRBJ2-3, the full variable domain is DAGVTQSPTHLIKTRGQQVTLRCSPKSGHDTVSWYQQALGQGPQFIFQYYEEEERQRGNFPDRFSGHQFPNYSSELNVNALLLGDSALYLCAGGTIDLPDTQYFGPGTRLTVL.

The chain is built from TRBV6-5 and TRBJ1-5; no clear D. The length of the CDR3 is 13 residues. Germline lookup yields CDR1 MNHEY and CDR2 SVGAGI. With 0 bases removed from V and 6 bases from J, the gap between germline ends came to 6 bases. The CDR3 is CASSYSRVQPQHF. In DNA, the CDR3 is TGTGCCAGCAGTTACTCCCGGGTTCAGCCCCAGCATTTT.

The V and J genes are TRBV29-1 and TRBJ1-2, with D unresolved. The germline V gene encodes CDR1 SQVTM and CDR2 ANQGSEA. This CDR3 has 14 amino acids. Deletions cut 7 bases from V and 5 bases from J, with 20 bases between. The CDR3: CSALKRPPGYGYTF. DNA for the CDR3: TGCAGCGCCCTTAAGAGACCGCCGGGGTATGGCTACACCTTC.

This clone was observed a single time. The chain carries TRBV5-1 and TRBJ1-2; D ambiguous. Germline V gene data show CDR1 as SGHRS and CDR2 as YFSETQ. V lost 1 base to trimming and J lost 2 bases, with 9 bases between them. The CDR3 totals 14 residues. The CDR3 sequence: CASSLSGENYGYTF. The DNA of the CDR3 is TGCGCCAGCAGCTTGAGTGGGGAGAACTATGGCTACACCTTC.